Included here is one T cell receptor beta chain sequence, with context. The sample belongs to a study of T cells in Graves' hyperthyroidism and ophthalmopathy. From RNA transcripts, TCR beta CDR3 regions were amplified. Initially, a first-round RT-PCR of the TCR CDR3 employed the HTBI primer set. MiXCR, run by TCRdb on the multiplex PCR reads, gives a single entry per CDR3 protein. The sample gives around 340,000 distinct CDR3 sequences, around 20% of which show up once; 50% is in the top ten. The V segment lost 3 bases and the J segment 0 bases; nucleotides outside the gene matches: 8. Germline CDR1 and CDR2: SNHLY and FYNNEI. CDR3 length equals 18 residues. Hyperthyroidism in the patients, aged 18 to 65, was newly diagnosed and under 2 months in duration. Used for diagnoses were clinical symptoms, serum thyroxine and TRAb, thyroid ultrasound and orbital computed tomography.

The J gene is TRBJ2-1, the V gene TRBV2; 10 bases agree with TRBD2. This receptor was obtained from a woman in her forties or fifties with Graves' hyperthyroidism. What was sequenced was blood. CDR3 coding DNA: TGTGCCAGCAGTGACCTACGTAGCGGGGGGAGCTCCTACAATGAGCAGTTCTTC. This translates into CASSDLRSGGSSYNEQFF.